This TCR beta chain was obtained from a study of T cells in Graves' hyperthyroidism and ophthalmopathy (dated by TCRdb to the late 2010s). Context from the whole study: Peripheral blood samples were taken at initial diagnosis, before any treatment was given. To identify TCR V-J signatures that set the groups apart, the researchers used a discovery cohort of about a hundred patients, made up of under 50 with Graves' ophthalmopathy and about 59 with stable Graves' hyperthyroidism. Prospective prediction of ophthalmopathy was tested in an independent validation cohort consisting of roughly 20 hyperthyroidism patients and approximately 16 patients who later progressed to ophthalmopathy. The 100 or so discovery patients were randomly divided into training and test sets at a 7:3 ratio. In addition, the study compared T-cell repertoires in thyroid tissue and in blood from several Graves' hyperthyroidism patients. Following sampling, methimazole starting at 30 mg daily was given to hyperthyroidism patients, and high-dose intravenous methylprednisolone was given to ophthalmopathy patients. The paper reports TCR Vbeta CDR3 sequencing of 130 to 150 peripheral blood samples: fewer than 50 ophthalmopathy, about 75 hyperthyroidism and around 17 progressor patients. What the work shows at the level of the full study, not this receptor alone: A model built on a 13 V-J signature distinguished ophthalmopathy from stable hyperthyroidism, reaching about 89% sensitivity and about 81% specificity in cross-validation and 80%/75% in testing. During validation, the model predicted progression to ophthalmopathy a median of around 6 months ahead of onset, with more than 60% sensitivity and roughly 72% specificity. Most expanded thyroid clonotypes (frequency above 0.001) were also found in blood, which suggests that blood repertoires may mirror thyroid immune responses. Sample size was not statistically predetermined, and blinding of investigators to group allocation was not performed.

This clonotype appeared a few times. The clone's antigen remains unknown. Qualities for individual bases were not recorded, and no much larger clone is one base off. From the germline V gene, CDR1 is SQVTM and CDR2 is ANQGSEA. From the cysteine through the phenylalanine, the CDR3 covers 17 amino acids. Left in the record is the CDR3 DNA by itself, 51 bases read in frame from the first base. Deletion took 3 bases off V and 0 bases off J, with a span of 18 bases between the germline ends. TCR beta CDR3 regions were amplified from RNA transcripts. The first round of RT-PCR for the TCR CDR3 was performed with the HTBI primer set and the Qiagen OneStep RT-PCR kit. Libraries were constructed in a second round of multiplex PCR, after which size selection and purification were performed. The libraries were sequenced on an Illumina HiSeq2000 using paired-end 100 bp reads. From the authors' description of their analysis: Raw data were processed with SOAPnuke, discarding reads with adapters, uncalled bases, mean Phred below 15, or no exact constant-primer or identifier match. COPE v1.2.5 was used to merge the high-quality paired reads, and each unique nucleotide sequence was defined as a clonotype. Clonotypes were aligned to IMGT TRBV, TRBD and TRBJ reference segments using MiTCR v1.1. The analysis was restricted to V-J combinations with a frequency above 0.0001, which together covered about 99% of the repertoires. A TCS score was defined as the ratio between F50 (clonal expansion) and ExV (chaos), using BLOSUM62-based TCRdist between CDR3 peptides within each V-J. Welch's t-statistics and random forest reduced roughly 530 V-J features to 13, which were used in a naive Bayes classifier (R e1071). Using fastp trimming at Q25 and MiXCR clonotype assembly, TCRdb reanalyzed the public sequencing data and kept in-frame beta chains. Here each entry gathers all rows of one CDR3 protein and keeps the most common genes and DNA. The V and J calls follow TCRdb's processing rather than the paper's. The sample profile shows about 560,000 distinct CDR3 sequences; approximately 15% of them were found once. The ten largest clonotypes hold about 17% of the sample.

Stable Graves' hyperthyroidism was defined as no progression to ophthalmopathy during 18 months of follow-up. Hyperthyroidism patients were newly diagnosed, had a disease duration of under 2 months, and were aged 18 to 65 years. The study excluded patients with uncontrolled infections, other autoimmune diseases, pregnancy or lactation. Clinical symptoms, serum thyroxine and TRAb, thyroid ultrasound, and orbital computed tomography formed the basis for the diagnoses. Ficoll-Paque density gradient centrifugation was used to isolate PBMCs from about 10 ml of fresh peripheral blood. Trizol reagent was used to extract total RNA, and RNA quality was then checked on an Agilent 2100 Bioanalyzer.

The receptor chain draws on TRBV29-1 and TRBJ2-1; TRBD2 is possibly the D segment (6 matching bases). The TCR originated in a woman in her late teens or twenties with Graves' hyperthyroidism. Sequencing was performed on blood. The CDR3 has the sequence CSVDGVRVAASYNEQFF. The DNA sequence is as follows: TGCAGCGTTGATGGGGTACGGGTAGCGGCCTCCTACAATGAGCAGTTCTTC.